In its sample, the clone carrying this TCR beta chain was seen a few times. The target antigen is unknown. 5'RACE with constant-segment primers yielded barcoded, UMI-tagged TCR alpha and TCR beta cDNA libraries. MiXCR was run by TCRdb on the 5' RACE reads, yielding one entry per CDR3 protein. There are about 130,000 distinct CDR3 sequences in the sample; 15% to 20% occur only once, and approximately 14% lies in the top ten. Trimming removed 0 bases at V and 5 bases at J, with 9 bases between. The V gene's germline CDR1 is SGHTA and CDR2 FQGNSA. CDR3 length equals 14 residues. This sample is part of a study of T-cell memory formation after mild COVID-19. Overall study: Across donors, TCR clusters were largely donor specific. Study findings and constraints: Memory cells collected pre-infection included some clones that later responded, suggesting cross-reactive memory joined.

This TCR came from an adult woman who had mild COVID-19 (a few samples of this study predate the infection). Cell type and time point are not known. This chain joins TRBV7-2 and TRBJ2-3; D remains unclear. Sequencing used PBMCs or a T cell subset sorted from them (not recorded which). CDR3 residues: CASSLAIGLDTQYF. CDR3 in DNA: TGTGCCAGCAGCTTAGCGATCGGGTTAGATACGCAGTATTTT.